This TCR beta chain originates from a study of blood T cells in healthy people across ages. The ends were cut back, 8 bases at V and 3 bases at J, with 11 bases in the middle. CDR3 length equals 12 residues. Germline V lookup: CDR1 SNHLY, CDR2 FYNNEI. This clonotype came up many times. It was with a sample-barcoded 5' primer and a J-beta primer mix that a second PCR of about 6 to 12 cycles was run. TCRdb reprocessed the 5' RACE reads via MiXCR and lists one record per CDR3 protein. The data hold almost 800,000 distinct CDR3 sequences, with about 62% observed a single time. A minimum of 7 million PBMCs was isolated per sample.

Material for sequencing was blood. The chain links TRBV2 to TRBJ2-7, with a weak D call TRBD2 (6 bases). The receptor was derived from a man aged 25-40 years in good health. In DNA, the CDR3 is TGTGCCAGCTCCCGGCGGGGCTACGAGCAGTACTTC. This codes for CASSRRGYEQYF.